This T cell receptor beta chain came from a study of control samples from healthy donors and cancer patients. V shed 10 bases, J shed 0 bases, and the junction held 4 bases outside the gene matches. CDR3 size: 14 residues. CDR1 and CDR2 (germline): SEHNR, FQNEAQ (reference sequence). Sequenced by immunoSEQ multiplex PCR; TCRdb stores in-frame clones only, minus some. This sample has some 150,000 clones, with roughly 95% found just once. This sequence originates from a woman aged 60-75 years in good health. Sequencing used blood. The V call is TRBV7-9, the J call TRBJ2-2; TRBD2 matches 8 bases. DNA for the CDR3: TGTGCCAACGCGGGGGGACCGAACACCGGGGAGCTGTTTTTT. Translation gives CANAGGPNTGELFF.